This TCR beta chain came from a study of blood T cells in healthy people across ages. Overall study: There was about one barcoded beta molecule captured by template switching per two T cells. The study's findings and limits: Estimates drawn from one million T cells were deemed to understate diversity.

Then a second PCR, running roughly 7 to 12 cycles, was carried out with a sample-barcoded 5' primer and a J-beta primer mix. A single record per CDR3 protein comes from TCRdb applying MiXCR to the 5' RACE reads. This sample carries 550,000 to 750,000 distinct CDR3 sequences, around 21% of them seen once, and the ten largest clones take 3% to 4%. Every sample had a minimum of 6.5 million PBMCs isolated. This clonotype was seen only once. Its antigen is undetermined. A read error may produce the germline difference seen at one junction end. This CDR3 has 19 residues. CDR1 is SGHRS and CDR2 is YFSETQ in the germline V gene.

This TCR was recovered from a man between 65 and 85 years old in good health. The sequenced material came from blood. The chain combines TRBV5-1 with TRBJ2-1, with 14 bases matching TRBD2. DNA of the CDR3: TGCGCCAGCAGCCCCCCGGGACTAGCGGGAGCGGGCTCCTACAATAAGCAGTTCTTC. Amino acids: CASSPPGLAGAGSYNKQFF.